One sample yielded the 13 T cell receptor beta chains listed below, sequenced in a study of blood T cell repertoires in COVID-19. The method was immunoSEQ multiplex PCR; TCRdb's version includes in-frame clones alone and lacks a portion of them. The repertoire holds some 76,000 clones, with approximately 87% as singletons. Specimen: peripheral blood. Every receptor here comes from a man older than 75 in a cohort sampled during active COVID-19.

The gene calls are TRBV5-1 and TRBJ1-3; maybe TRBD1 (5 bases). The V end was cut by 0 bases, the J end by 0 bases, with 10 bases between. Germline V lookup: CDR1 SGHRS, CDR2 YFSETQ. This CDR3 is 16 amino acids long. The CDR3 region is CASSLAGTYSGNTIYF. The CDR3 bases are TGCGCCAGCAGCTTGGCCGGGACTTACTCTGGAAACACCATATATTTT.

This chain links TRBV5-4 with TRBJ1-6; 9 bases fit TRBD1. Trimming cost V 5 bases and J 9 bases; bases outside gene matches: 12. CDR1 and CDR2 (germline): SGHNT, YYREEE (reference sequence). This CDR3 has 16 amino acids. The DNA for the CDR3 is TGTGCCAGCAGGTGGCATACACAGGGGGCGGGTTCACCCCTCCACTTT. This gives the protein CASRWHTQGAGSPLHF.

The chain couples TRBV19 to TRBJ1-2; 7 bases fit TRBD1. This CDR3 is built from 14 residues. V lost 3 bases to trimming and J lost 0 bases; unmatched junction nucleotides: 1. Germline CDR1 LNHDA, CDR2 SQIVND (reference sequence). CDR3 sequence: CASSMGQTNYGYTF. The CDR3, as DNA: TGTGCCAGTAGTATGGGACAGACTAACTATGGCTACACCTTC.

This clone was seen more than once but under ten times. CDR3 residues: CASSPGRGNYGYTF. In DNA, the CDR3 is TGTGCCAGCTCACCCGGACGGGGAAACTATGGCTACACCTTC. The chain has TRBV18 and TRBJ1-2; D is unresolved. The V and J ends lost 3 bases and 2 bases respectively, with 10 bases between them. CDR1 KGHSH and CDR2 LQKENI come from the germline V gene. This CDR3 comprises 14 residues. Variable domain in full (rest from reference TRBV18 and TRBJ1-2): NAGVMQNPRHLVRRRGQEARLRCSPMKGHSHVYWYRQLPEEGLKFMVYLQKENIIDESGMPKERFSAEFPKEGPSILRIQQVVRGDSAAYFCASSPGRGNYGYTFGSGTRLTVV.

This chain uses TRBV28 with TRBJ1-2; D perhaps matches TRBD1 (5 bases). The V gene lost 1 base and the J gene lost 5 bases, with 14 bases spanning the gap. CDR3 length equals 15 residues. The germline V gene has CDR1 MDHEN and CDR2 SYDVKM. The CDR3 nucleotides read TGTGCCAGCAGTTTATCGCAGGGTATACCTTATGGCTACACCTTC. This sequence encodes CASSLSQGIPYGYTF.

In DNA, the CDR3 is TGTGCCAGCTCACCGGCGGCTAGCGGGGGGAAGCCGCAGTATTTT. Protein product: CASSPAASGGKPQYF. This rearrangement joins TRBV18 to TRBJ2-3; 11 nucleotides align to TRBD2. The ends lost 3 bases at V and 10 bases at J; junction bases unmatched: 9. The CDR3 covers 15 residues. Germline V lookup: CDR1 KGHSH, CDR2 LQKENI.

The CDR3 here is CAIGEGRQYNEQFF. CDR3 in DNA: TGTGCCATTGGCGAAGGTAGACAGTACAATGAGCAGTTCTTC. The rearrangement links TRBV10-3 to TRBJ2-1; D is perhaps TRBD1 (5 bases). The CDR3 is 14 amino acids. Germline V gene lookup returns CDR1 ENHRY and CDR2 SYGVKD. V was trimmed by 9 bases and J by 4 bases, leaving 16 bases between them.

The chain carries TRBV5-6 and TRBJ2-5; D call uncertain. The CDR3 loop spans 17 amino acids. CDR1 is SGHDT, CDR2 YYEEEE, per germline. V lost 2 bases to trimming and J lost 3 bases, with 20 bases between them. CDR3 DNA sequence: TGTGCCAGCAGCTTCTACTCTATGGGCCCAACAGAAGAGACCCAGTACTTC. Amino acids: CASSFYSMGPTEETQYF. Full variable domain (outside the CDR3, taken from reference TRBV5-6 and TRBJ2-5): DAGVTQSPTHLIKTRGQQVTLRCSPKSGHDTVSWYQQALGQGPQFIFQYYEEEERQRGNFPDRFSGHQFPNYSSELNVNALLLGDSALYLCASSFYSMGPTEETQYFGPGTRLLVL.

The chain couples TRBV5-6 to TRBJ2-7; 8 bases are a match to TRBD2. The CDR3 consists of 15 residues. In germline, CDR1 is SGHDT, CDR2 YYEEEE. V shed 0 bases, J shed 6 bases, and the junction held 8 bases outside the gene matches. CDR3 amino acids: CASSLENGGAGEQYV. The CDR3 DNA sequence: TGTGCCAGCAGCTTGGAGAACGGGGGGGCCGGCGAGCAGTACGTC.

This chain connects TRBV18 to TRBJ1-1, with D hard to call. V was cut by 2 bases and J by 0 bases, with 7 bases left in between. This CDR3 has 14 residues. Germline V gene sequence: CDR1 KGHSH, CDR2 LQKENI. CDR3 sequence (DNA): TGTGCCAGCTCACCAGAGGCTTTGAACACTGAAGCTTTCTTT. It yields the protein CASSPEALNTEAFF.

This chain connects TRBV6-5 to TRBJ2-3; 7 bases fit TRBD2. CDR3 length equals 15 residues. The V gene end was trimmed by 0 bases and the J gene end by 6 bases; junction bases not matched to a gene: 6. Germline V CDR1 and CDR2: MNHEY, SVGAGI. CDR3 residues: CASSYSGRVGDTQYF. The CDR3 DNA sequence: TGTGCCAGCAGTTACTCTGGGAGGGTCGGGGATACGCAGTATTTT.

As DNA, the CDR3 is TGTGCCAGCAGCGTAGGGGACAGCTTAGGGTATGGCTACACCTTC. Protein sequence: CASSVGDSLGYGYTF. This chain connects TRBV9 to TRBJ1-2; 7 bases fit TRBD1. The V segment lost 0 bases and the J segment 5 bases; nucleotides outside the gene matches: 7. Germline-derived CDR1 and CDR2 are SGDLS and YYNGEE. The CDR3 covers 15 residues. The full variable domain, completed using reference TRBV9 and TRBJ1-2, is DSGVTQTPKHLITATGQRVTLRCSPRSGDLSVYWYQQSLDQGLQFLIQYYNGEERAKGNILERFSAQQFPDLHSELNLSSLELGDSALYFCASSVGDSLGYGYTFGSGTRLTVV.

The CDR3 nucleotides read TGTGCCAGTAACTACAGGGGCTTGGGCACAGATACGCAGTATTTT. As protein: CASNYRGLGTDTQYF. The V gene is TRBV27, the J gene TRBJ2-3, with 7 nucleotides matching TRBD1. From germline, CDR1 is MNHEY and CDR2 SMNVEV (reference sequence). The V segment lost 9 bases and the J segment 1 base; nucleotides outside the gene matches: 10. CDR3 length: 15 amino acids.